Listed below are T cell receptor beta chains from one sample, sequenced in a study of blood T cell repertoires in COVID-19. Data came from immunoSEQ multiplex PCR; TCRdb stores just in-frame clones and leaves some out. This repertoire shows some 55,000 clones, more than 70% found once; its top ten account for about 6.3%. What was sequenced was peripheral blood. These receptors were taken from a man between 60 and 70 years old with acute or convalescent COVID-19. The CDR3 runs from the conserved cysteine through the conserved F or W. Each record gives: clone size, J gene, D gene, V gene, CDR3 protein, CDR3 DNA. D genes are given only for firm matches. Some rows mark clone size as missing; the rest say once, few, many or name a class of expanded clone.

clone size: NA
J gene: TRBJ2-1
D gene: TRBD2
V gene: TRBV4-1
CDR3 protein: CASSQVDLGLAYNEQFF
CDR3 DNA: TGCGCCAGCAGCCAAGTCGATTTAGGACTAGCATACAATGAGCAGTTCTTC

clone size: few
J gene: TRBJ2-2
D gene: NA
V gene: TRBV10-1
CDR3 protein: CASSGQVANTGELFF
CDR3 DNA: TGCGCCAGCAGTGGACAGGTCGCGAACACCGGGGAGCTGTTTTTT

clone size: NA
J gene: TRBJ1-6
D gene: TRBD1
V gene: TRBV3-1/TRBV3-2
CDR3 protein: CASSHSGQGNSPLHF
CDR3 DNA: TGTGCCAGCAGCCACTCCGGACAGGGGAATTCACCCCTCCACTTT

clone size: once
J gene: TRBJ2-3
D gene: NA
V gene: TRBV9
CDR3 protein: CASSVWAGGADTQYF
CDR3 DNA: TGTGCCAGCAGCGTATGGGCGGGCGGGGCAGATACGCAGTATTTT

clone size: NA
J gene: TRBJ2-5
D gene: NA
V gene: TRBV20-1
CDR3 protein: CSAPYQETQYF
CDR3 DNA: TGCAGTGCCCCCTATCAAGAGACCCAGTACTTC

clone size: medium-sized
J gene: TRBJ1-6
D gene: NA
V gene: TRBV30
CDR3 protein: CAWSVGSGTRYSPLHF
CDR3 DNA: TGTGCCTGGAGTGTCGGATCAGGGACTCGTTATTCACCCCTCCACTTT

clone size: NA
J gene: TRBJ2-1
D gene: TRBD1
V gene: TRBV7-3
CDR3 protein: CASSSMGTGRNEQFF
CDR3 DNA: TGTGCCAGCAGCTCTATGGGGACAGGCAGGAATGAGCAGTTCTTC

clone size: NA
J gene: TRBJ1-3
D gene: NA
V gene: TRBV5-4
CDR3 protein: CAQHRAGSGNTIYF
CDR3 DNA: TGTGCTCAGCACAGGGCAGGCTCTGGAAACACCATATATTTT

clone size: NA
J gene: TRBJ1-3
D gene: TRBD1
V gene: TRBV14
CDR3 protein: CASSGTGAGNTIYF
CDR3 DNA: TGTGCCAGCAGCGGGACAGGGGCTGGAAACACCATATATTTT

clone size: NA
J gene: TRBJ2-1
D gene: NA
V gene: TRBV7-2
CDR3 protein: CASSFGRGLVNEQFF
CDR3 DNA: TGTGCCAGCAGCTTTGGCAGGGGCTTAGTCAATGAGCAGTTCTTC

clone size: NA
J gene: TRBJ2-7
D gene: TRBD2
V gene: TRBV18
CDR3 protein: CASSPNSGGASYEQYF
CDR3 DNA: TGTGCCAGCTCACCTAATAGCGGGGGGGCCTCCTACGAGCAGTACTTC

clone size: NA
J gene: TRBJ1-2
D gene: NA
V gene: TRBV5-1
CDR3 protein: CASSLDSGEKYGYTF
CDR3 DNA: TGCGCCAGCAGCTTGGATTCCGGGGAAAAGTATGGCTACACCTTC

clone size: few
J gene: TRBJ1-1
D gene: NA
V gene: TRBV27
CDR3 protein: CASSPGEPGAFF
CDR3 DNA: TGTGCCAGCAGTCCCGGCGAACCCGGGGCTTTCTTT

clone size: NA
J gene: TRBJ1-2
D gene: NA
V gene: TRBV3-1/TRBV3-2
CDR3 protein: CASSQADKDYGYTF
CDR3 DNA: TGTGCCAGCAGCCAAGCGGACAAGGACTATGGCTACACCTTC

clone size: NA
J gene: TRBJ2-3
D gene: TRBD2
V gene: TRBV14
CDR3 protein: CASRPLAGGPFGTDTQYF
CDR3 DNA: TGTGCCAGCAGGCCACTAGCGGGGGGACCGTTCGGCACAGATACGCAGTATTTT

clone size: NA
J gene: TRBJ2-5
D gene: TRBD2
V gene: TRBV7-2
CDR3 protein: CASSPSGTGGGARGETQYF
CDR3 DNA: TGTGCCAGCAGCCCCTCCGGAACGGGCGGGGGGGCTCGCGGAGAGACCCAGTACTTC

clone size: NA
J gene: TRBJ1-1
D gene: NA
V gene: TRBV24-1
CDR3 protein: CATSDSGRGNTEAFF
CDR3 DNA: TGTGCCACCAGTGATTCCGGCAGGGGGAACACTGAAGCTTTCTTT

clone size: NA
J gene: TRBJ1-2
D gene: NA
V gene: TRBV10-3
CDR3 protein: CAINRDGVGGYTF
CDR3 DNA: TGTGCCATCAACCGCGACGGTGTGGGCGGCTACACCTTC

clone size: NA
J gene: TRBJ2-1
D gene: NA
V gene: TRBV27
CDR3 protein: CASSRSGISSYNEQFF
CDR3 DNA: TGTGCCAGCAGTCGTAGCGGTATCAGCTCCTACAATGAGCAGTTCTTC

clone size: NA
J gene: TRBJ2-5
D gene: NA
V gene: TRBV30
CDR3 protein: CAWSRESRETQYF
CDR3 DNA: TGTGCCTGGAGTCGGGAGTCCCGAGAGACCCAGTACTTC

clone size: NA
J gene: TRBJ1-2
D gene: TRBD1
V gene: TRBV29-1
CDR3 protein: CSVGQGTYGYTF
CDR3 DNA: TGCAGCGTTGGACAGGGGACTTATGGCTACACCTTC

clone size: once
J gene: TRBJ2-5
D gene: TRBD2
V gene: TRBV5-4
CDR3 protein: CASSNPGLAKETQYF
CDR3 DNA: TGTGCCAGCAGCAACCCGGGACTAGCGAAAGAGACCCAGTACTTC

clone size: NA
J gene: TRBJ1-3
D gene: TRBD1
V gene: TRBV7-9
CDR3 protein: CASSSTGDRLNTIYF
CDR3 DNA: TGTGCCAGCAGCTCTACAGGGGACCGATTAAACACCATATATTTT

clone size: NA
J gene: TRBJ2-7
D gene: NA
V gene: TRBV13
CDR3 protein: CASSQEGYEQYF
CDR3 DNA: TGTGCCAGCAGCCAGGAGGGCTACGAGCAGTACTTC

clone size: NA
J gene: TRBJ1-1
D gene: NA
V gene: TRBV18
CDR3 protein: CASSLRVGRASSEAFF
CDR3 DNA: TGTGCCAGCTCCCTTCGGGTTGGCAGGGCGAGCTCTGAAGCTTTCTTT

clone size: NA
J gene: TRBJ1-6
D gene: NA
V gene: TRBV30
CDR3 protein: CAGGVGGGIPPLHF
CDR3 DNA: TGTGCCGGCGGGGTAGGGGGGGGGATACCACCCCTCCACTTT

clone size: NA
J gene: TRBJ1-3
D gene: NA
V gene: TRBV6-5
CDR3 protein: CASTEAGAGNTIYF
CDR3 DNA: TGTGCCAGCACAGAGGCTGGAGCTGGAAACACCATATATTTT

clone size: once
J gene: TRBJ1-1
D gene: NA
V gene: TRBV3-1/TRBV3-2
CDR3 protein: CASSHLQRNTEAFF
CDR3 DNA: TGTGCCAGCAGCCACCTACAGAGGAACACTGAAGCTTTCTTT

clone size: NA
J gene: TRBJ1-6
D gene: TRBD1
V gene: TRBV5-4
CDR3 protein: CASSLSDRRNSPLHF
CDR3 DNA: TGTGCCAGCAGCCTCTCGGACAGGCGGAATTCACCCCTCCACTTT